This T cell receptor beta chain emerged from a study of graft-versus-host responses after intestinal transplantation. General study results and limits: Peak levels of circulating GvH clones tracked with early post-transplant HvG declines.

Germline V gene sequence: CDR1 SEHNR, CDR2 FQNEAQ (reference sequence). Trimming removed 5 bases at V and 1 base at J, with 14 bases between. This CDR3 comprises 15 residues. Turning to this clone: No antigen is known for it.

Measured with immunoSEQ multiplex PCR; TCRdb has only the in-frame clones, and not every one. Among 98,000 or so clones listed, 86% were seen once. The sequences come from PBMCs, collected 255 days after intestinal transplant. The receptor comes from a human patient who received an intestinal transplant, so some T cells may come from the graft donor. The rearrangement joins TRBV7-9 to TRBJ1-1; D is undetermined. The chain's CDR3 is CASSHRGGRNTEAFF. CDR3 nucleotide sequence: TGTGCCAGCAGCCATCGGGGAGGGCGGAACACTGAAGCTTTCTTT.